The TCR beta chain described here comes from a study of T cell repertoires in cytomegalovirus infection. This CDR3 comprises 15 residues. Germline V CDR1 and CDR2: SGHAT, FQNNGV. Using its own MiXCR run on the reads, TCRdb lists one record per CDR3 protein. This sample has about 490,000 distinct CDR3 sequences; 16% occur once, and the top ten carry approximately 24%. Notes on this clonotype: At one end the junction does not follow the germline gene, possibly because of a read error.

Source material: CD8+ T cells from PBMCs. The TCR originated in a human donor in good health (CMV status not recorded). Some clones in this sample may be carry-over from other donors' samples. The rearrangement links TRBV11-2 to TRBJ1-1; D gene unclear. DNA of the CDR3: TGTGCCAGAAGCTTATGGGTCGGGGAGAAAACGGAAGCTTTCTTT. This encodes CARSLWVGEKTEAFF.